The 25 T cell receptor beta chains given below trace back to one sample, sequenced in a study of blood T cell repertoires in COVID-19. TCRdb's copy holds only in-frame clones and misses some; the assay was immunoSEQ multiplex PCR. Among about 13,000 clones, approximately 90% were seen once, and the ten largest hold around 13%. The sample was peripheral blood. The origin of the receptors is a human donor in a cohort sampled during active COVID-19.

This chain uses TRBV7-2 with TRBJ1-2; D is ambiguous. The V and J ends lost 2 bases and 5 bases respectively, with 15 bases between them. Per germline, CDR1 SGHTA and CDR2 FQGNSA. The CDR3 covers 15 residues. CDR3 sequence: CASSLILRGGYGYTF. The CDR3 region has the DNA TGTGCCAGCAGCTTAATTCTTCGGGGAGGGTATGGCTACACCTTC.

A few counts support this clone. The V call is TRBV27, the J call TRBJ1-2; TRBD1 matches at 9 bases. V gave up 6 bases and J gave up 4 bases; unmatched junction bases: 3. Germline V gives CDR1 MNHEY, CDR2 SMNVEV (reference sequence). CDR3 size: 13 residues. CDR3 bases: TGTGCCAGCAGACAGGGGGCTGTCTATGGCTACACCTTC. Translation gives CASRQGAVYGYTF.

The gene calls are TRBV3-1 (or the pseudogene TRBV3-2) and TRBJ2-1; 11 positions agree with TRBD2. The J segment lost 5 bases and the V segment lost 1 base, leaving 4 bases of the junction unmatched. The germline gives CDR1 LGHDT, CDR2 YNNKEL (reference sequence). The CDR3 totals 16 residues. The CDR3 spells CASSQGLAGIHNEQFF. The CDR3 bases are TGTGCCAGCAGCCAAGGACTAGCGGGGATCCACAATGAGCAGTTCTTC.

V gene TRBV19 combines with J gene TRBJ2-3; D call uncertain. Germline CDR1 is LNHDA and CDR2 is SQIVND (reference sequence). The CDR3 consists of 16 residues. The V and J ends lost 4 bases and 2 bases respectively, with 16 bases between them. This CDR3 is CASSTLQTTTTDTQYF. The CDR3 DNA reads as TGTGCCAGTAGTACTCTTCAGACAACAACCACAGATACGCAGTATTTT.

The V and J genes are TRBV9 and TRBJ1-1; 9 bases match TRBD1. With 0 bases clipped from V and 5 bases from J, the junction kept 5 bases outside the gene matches. The CDR3 is made up of 15 amino acids. Germline loops: CDR1 SGDLS, CDR2 YYNGEE. The DNA for the CDR3 is TGTGCCAGCAGCGTAGCCACAGGGGGCAGGACTGAAGCTTTCTTT. Translation gives CASSVATGGRTEAFF.

This clone was counted only a few times. Written as DNA, the CDR3 is TGTGCCAGCAGTGAGGGACAGGTCTTCGGCAATGAGCAGTTCTTC. This codes for CASSEGQVFGNEQFF. The chain joins TRBV2 to TRBJ2-1; 8 bases are a match to TRBD1. Trimming at V came to 3 bases and at J to 6 bases, leaving 7 bases not matched to a gene. The germline gives CDR1 SNHLY, CDR2 FYNNEI. This CDR3 has 15 amino acids. The whole variable domain, remainder taken from reference TRBV2 and TRBJ2-1, is EPEVTQTPSHQVTQMGQEVILRCVPISNHLYFYWYRQILGQKVEFLVSFYNNEISEKSEIFDDQFSVERPDGSNFTLKIRSTKLEDSAMYFCASSEGQVFGNEQFFGPGTRLTVL.

The gene calls are TRBV6-5 and TRBJ1-5; D remains unclear. Germline assignment: CDR1 MNHEY and CDR2 SVGAGI. Trimming stripped 6 bases from V and 3 bases from J, with 12 bases between. The length of the CDR3 is 14 residues. CDR3 sequence reads: CASRNSGNNQPQHF. The CDR3 bases are TGTGCCAGCAGGAACTCCGGGAACAATCAGCCCCAGCATTTT.

The rearrangement uses TRBV24-1 and TRBJ1-5; D not resolved. Trimming pared 2 bases from V and 0 bases from J, leaving 7 bases between. The CDR3 is made up of 15 amino acids. CDR1 is KGHDR and CDR2 is SFDVKD in the germline V gene. The CDR3: CATSDSRSSNQPQHF. CDR3 coding DNA: TGTGCCACCAGTGATTCCAGATCTAGCAATCAGCCCCAGCATTTT.

The chain carries TRBV19 and TRBJ2-2; 11 nucleotides agree with TRBD2. The germline CDR1 and CDR2 sequences are LNHDA and SQIVND (reference sequence). Trimming took 3 bases from V and 6 from J; bases not matched to a gene: 6. The CDR3 is made up of 16 amino acids. The CDR3, as DNA: TGTGCCAGTAGTATGGAGAAACTAGCGGGAGCCGGGGAGCTGTTTTTT. As protein: CASSMEKLAGAGELFF.

This clone was detected only once. The chain is built from TRBV2 and TRBJ2-7, with TRBD1 matching 9 bases. With V trimmed by 9 bases and J by 5 bases, 8 bases remained unmatched. From germline, CDR1 is SNHLY and CDR2 FYNNEI. The CDR3 contains 13 residues. The CDR3 nucleotides are TGTGCCAGTAAGGACAGGGGTGGCAACGAGCAGTACTTC. It is translated as CASKDRGGNEQYF.

This clone was seen a few times. V gene TRBV6-1 combines with J gene TRBJ2-3; possibly TRBD2 for D (6 bases). Trimming shortened V by 4 bases and J by 2 bases, and 16 bases separated the two germline ends. Germline CDR1 MNHNS, CDR2 SASEGT. This CDR3 region has 16 residues. CDR3 in amino acids: CASSVVRGRNTDTQYF. The DNA for the CDR3 is TGTGCCAGCAGTGTTGTCCGGGGGAGGAACACAGATACGCAGTATTTT.

This clone was counted a single time. This chain uses TRBV29-1 with TRBJ2-7, with D possibly being TRBD1 (6 bases). CDR3 length equals 14 residues. Between the trimmed V and J ends, which lost 3 bases and 2 bases, there was a span of 14 bases. The germline V gene has CDR1 SQVTM and CDR2 ANQGSEA. The CDR3 DNA sequence: TGCAGCGTTGAGTCGGCAGGGGAAGCCTACGAGCAGTACTTC. Encoded protein: CSVESAGEAYEQYF.

V gene TRBV6-2 or TRBV6-3 combines with J gene TRBJ1-5; TRBD1 might be the D (5 bases). The length of the CDR3 is 15 residues. The V gene's germline CDR1 is MNHEY and CDR2 SVGEGT. With 6 bases removed from V and 7 bases from J, the gap between germline ends came to 19 bases. CDR3 coding DNA: TGTGCCAGCAGCCCCGGGCTCCCGGGGGAGCAGCCCCAGCATTTT. Translated, it gives CASSPGLPGEQPQHF.

The CDR3 loop reads CASSWREASTDTQYF. Written as DNA, the CDR3 is TGTGCCAGCAGTTGGCGGGAGGCTAGCACAGATACGCAGTATTTT. The chain uses TRBV6-6 and TRBJ2-3; 8 bases match TRBD2. This CDR3 is 15 amino acids long. CDR1 is MNHNY and CDR2 is SVGAGI in the germline V gene (reference sequence). The ends lost 4 bases at V and 0 bases at J; junction bases unmatched: 3.

This chain links TRBV6-5 with TRBJ1-1; TRBD1 matches 7 bases. V gave up 6 bases and J gave up 4 bases; unmatched junction bases: 8. This CDR3 spans 14 amino acids. Germline V gene sequence: CDR1 MNHEY, CDR2 SVGAGI. In DNA, the CDR3 is TGTGCCAGCAGCCTTCAGGGGGTCTTCACTGAAGCTTTCTTT. This encodes CASSLQGVFTEAFF.

J is TRBJ1-4 and V is TRBV19; D perhaps matches TRBD1 (5 bases). V was shortened by 6 bases and J by 5 bases, with 10 bases between the two germline ends. Germline V gene data show CDR1 as LNHDA and CDR2 as SQIVND (reference sequence). This CDR3 is 13 amino acids long. The CDR3 is CASSPGLNEKLFF. The CDR3 DNA reads as TGTGCCAGTAGCCCGGGACTGAATGAAAAACTGTTTTTT. The full variable domain, with the rest looked up from reference TRBV19 and TRBJ1-4, is DGGITQSPKYLFRKEGQNVTLSCEQNLNHDAMYWYRQDPGQGLRLIYYSQIVNDFQKGDIAEGYSVSREKKESFPLTVTSAQKNPTAFYLCASSPGLNEKLFFGSGTQLSVL.

This chain joins TRBV10-2 and TRBJ2-1; the match to TRBD2 covers 11 bases. The germline CDR1 and CDR2 sequences are WSHSY and SAAADI. With V trimmed by 6 bases and J by 2 bases, 12 bases remained unmatched. The CDR3 length is 18 residues. This CDR3 is CASRGGASGRWTYNEQFF. The DNA for the CDR3 is TGCGCCAGCAGGGGGGGGGCTAGCGGGAGGTGGACCTACAATGAGCAGTTCTTC.

V and J are TRBV3-1 (or the pseudogene TRBV3-2) and TRBJ1-1; D is undetermined. Germline values: CDR1 LGHDT, CDR2 YNNKEL (reference sequence). V was clipped by 1 base and J by 1 base, with 7 bases between them. CDR3 length: 14 residues. CDR3 coding DNA: TGTGCCAGCAGCCAAGTGGCAGGGAACACTGAAGCTTTCTTT. Translating gives CASSQVAGNTEAFF.

The V gene is TRBV19, the J gene TRBJ2-3; 8 nucleotides match TRBD2. Germline lookup yields CDR1 LNHDA and CDR2 SQIVND (reference sequence). Trimming took 8 bases from V and 2 from J; bases not matched to a gene: 3. The length of the CDR3 is 13 residues. Here the CDR3 reads CASYGGVTDTQYF. The CDR3 nucleotides read TGTGCCAGTTACGGGGGGGTCACAGATACGCAGTATTTT.

This chain joins TRBV3-1 (or the pseudogene TRBV3-2) and TRBJ2-2, with D possibly being TRBD2 (5 bases). This CDR3 comprises 17 residues. Trimming took off 0 bases at V and 2 bases at J, with 13 bases between the two ends. The germline V gene encodes CDR1 LGHDT and CDR2 YNNKEL (reference sequence). CDR3 sequence reads: CASSQDGRGRNTGELFF. DNA for the CDR3: TGTGCCAGCAGCCAAGATGGGAGAGGGAGAAACACCGGGGAGCTGTTTTTT.

This clone appeared a single time. The rearrangement links TRBV3-1 (or the pseudogene TRBV3-2) to TRBJ2-7; possibly TRBD1 for D (6 bases). The V gene lost 4 bases and the J gene lost 4 bases, with 11 bases spanning the gap. CDR1 and CDR2 from the germline V gene are LGHDT and YNNKEL (reference sequence). The CDR3 contains 13 residues. This CDR3 is CASSPGTLYEQYF. DNA of the CDR3: TGTGCCAGCAGCCCCGGGACACTTTACGAGCAGTACTTC.

This clone was seen once. This chain uses TRBV28 with TRBJ2-2; no firm D call. With 2 bases removed from V and 7 bases from J, the gap between germline ends came to 5 bases. This CDR3 has 12 amino acids. Per germline, CDR1 MDHEN and CDR2 SYDVKM. The CDR3 DNA reads as TGTGCCAGCAGTTTACCGTTCGGGGAGCTGTTTTTT. Protein: CASSLPFGELFF.

The genes are TRBV24-1 and TRBJ1-2; D might be TRBD1 (5 bases). V lost 4 bases and J 5 bases, leaving 13 bases between the germline ends. Germline CDR1 reads KGHDR; CDR2 reads SFDVKD. The CDR3 is made up of 14 amino acids. The CDR3 loop reads CATSDPDRQYGYTF. For the CDR3, the DNA is TGTGCCACCAGTGACCCAGACAGACAGTATGGCTACACCTTC.

This chain links TRBV19 with TRBJ1-2, with a tentative D call TRBD1 (6 bases). This CDR3 is built from 12 residues. With 5 bases removed from V and 5 bases from J, the gap between germline ends came to 9 bases. Germline loops: CDR1 LNHDA, CDR2 SQIVND (reference sequence). The CDR3 DNA is TGTGCCAGTAGTGGGACACATTATGGCTACACCTTC. As protein: CASSGTHYGYTF.

The chain recombines TRBV3-1 (or the pseudogene TRBV3-2) with TRBJ2-4; D is perhaps TRBD2 (5 bases). V was shortened by 2 bases and J by 0 bases, with 17 bases between the two germline ends. CDR1 is LGHDT and CDR2 is YNNKEL in the germline V gene (reference sequence). The CDR3 extends over 18 amino acids. In nucleotides, the CDR3 is TGTGCCAGCAGCCAAACCCAGAGGAGGTTTCTAGCCAAAAACATTCAGTACTTC. Protein sequence: CASSQTQRRFLAKNIQYF.